This T cell receptor (beta chain) was identified during a study of blood T cell repertoires in COVID-19. Study at large: The cDNA or gDNA used as material had been derived from T cells, B-cell-depleted T cells, or PBMCs.

Profiling relied on immunoSEQ multiplex PCR, and the TCRdb table lists in-frame clones only, not all of them. Found here are 240,000 or so clones, roughly 83% of them singletons; the top ten hold 9% to 15%. CDR1 SEHNR and CDR2 FQNEAQ come from the germline V gene (reference sequence). With 5 bases clipped from V and 4 bases from J, the junction kept 7 bases outside the gene matches. CDR3 length equals 14 residues. The TCR originated in a man older than 75 with acute or convalescent COVID-19. The rearrangement links TRBV7-9 to TRBJ2-5; 7 bases agree with TRBD1. What was sequenced was peripheral blood. CDR3 in DNA: TGTGCCAGCAGCGTAACAGGGGTGAGAGAGACCCAGTACTTC. It encodes CASSVTGVRETQYF.